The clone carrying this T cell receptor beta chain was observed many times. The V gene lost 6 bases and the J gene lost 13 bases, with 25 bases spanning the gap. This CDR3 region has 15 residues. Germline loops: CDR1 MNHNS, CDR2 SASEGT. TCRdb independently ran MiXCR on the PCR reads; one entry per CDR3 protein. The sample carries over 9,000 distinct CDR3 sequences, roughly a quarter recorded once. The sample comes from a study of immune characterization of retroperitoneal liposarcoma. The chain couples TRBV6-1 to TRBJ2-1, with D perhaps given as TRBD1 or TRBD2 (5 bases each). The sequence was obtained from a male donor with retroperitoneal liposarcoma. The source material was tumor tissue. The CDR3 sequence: CASSDHILQSGAQFF. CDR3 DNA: TGTGCCAGCAGCGACCACATACTGCAATCCGGGGCCCAGTTCTTC.